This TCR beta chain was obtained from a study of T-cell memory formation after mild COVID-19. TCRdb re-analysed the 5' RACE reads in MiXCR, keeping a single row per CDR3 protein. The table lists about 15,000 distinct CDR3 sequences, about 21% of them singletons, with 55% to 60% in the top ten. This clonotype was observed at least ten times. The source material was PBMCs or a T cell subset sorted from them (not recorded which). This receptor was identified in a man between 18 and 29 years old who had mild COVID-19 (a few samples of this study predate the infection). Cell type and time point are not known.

The CDR3 region has the DNA TGCGCCAGCAGTCACCCGGGTAGTAATTCACCCCTCCACTTT. As protein: CASSHPGSNSPLHF. The V call is TRBV5-1, the J call TRBJ1-6; D not certain. The germline gives CDR1 SGHRS, CDR2 YFSETQ. The CDR3 has 14 amino acids. Trimming took off 5 bases at V and 6 bases at J, with 12 bases between the two ends.